This passage covers 2 T cell receptor beta chains from one sample sequenced in a study of T-cell memory formation after mild COVID-19. TCRdb reprocessed the 5' RACE reads via MiXCR and lists one record per CDR3 protein. The data contain about 470,000 distinct CDR3 sequences, 18% of them seen just once; the ten biggest clones take up approximately 13%. Input material: PBMCs or a T cell subset sorted from them (not recorded which). These receptors all stem from an adult woman who had mild COVID-19 (a few samples of this study predate the infection). Cell type and time point are not known.

The rearrangement joins TRBV5-6 to TRBJ2-1, with TRBD2 matching over 9 bases. The ends lost 0 bases at V and 9 bases at J; junction bases unmatched: 10. Germline V lookup: CDR1 SGHDT, CDR2 YYEEEE. This CDR3 is built from 16 residues. CDR3 sequence (DNA): TGTGCCAGCAGCTTGGGACTAGCGGACATACAAAGTGAGCAGTTCTTC. Its translation: CASSLGLADIQSEQFF.

In nucleotides, the CDR3 is TGTGCCAGCAGCACCTTAGCCTTGGGAAGCACAGATACGCAGTATTTT. Encoded protein: CASSTLALGSTDTQYF. The chain recombines TRBV7-2 with TRBJ2-3; no clear D. The CDR3 is 16 residues long. Germline CDR1 SGHTA, CDR2 FQGNSA. The V end was cut by 5 bases, the J end by 0 bases, with 15 bases between.